Each of the 27 T cell receptor beta chains below was sequenced from the same sample in a study of graft-versus-host responses after intestinal transplantation (dated by TCRdb to 2020 to 2023). The time point label, as the study defines it: cells obtained before transplantation from donor or recipient. Libraries were constructed by the immunoSEQ multiplex PCR assay. The source is immuneACCESS, and TCRdb retained only in-frame sequences with V and J called. Part of the clones is not carried over; for the studies checked, unresolved V genes explain less than half of this, and the remainder is unexplained. The sample data list about 97,000 clones, and 91% of these were observed just once. Under 0.2% of the sample comes from the top ten. For these TCRs, the target antigens are not known. The starting material was unstimulated CD4+ T cells sorted from spleen or lymph node cells, obtained before transplant. Source of these receptors: a human donor who was the organ donor for an intestinal transplant.

The chain carries TRBV2 and TRBJ1-5; D call uncertain. V dropped 1 base and J dropped 3 bases, with 10 bases sitting between them. This CDR3 is built from 15 residues. CDR1 and CDR2 (germline): SNHLY, FYNNEI. CDR3 protein: CASSEGSTFNQPQHF. DNA for the CDR3: TGTGCCAGCAGTGAAGGGTCGACTTTCAATCAGCCCCAGCATTTT.

The V call is TRBV5-1, the J call TRBJ2-2, with D perhaps TRBD2 (6 bases). The CDR3 is 15 amino acids. Trimming removed 0 bases from V and 3 bases from J, with 9 bases in between. Germline CDR1 and CDR2: SGHRS and YFSETQ. Written as DNA, the CDR3 is TGCGCCAGCAGCTTGGGACGGGGGTACACCGGGGAGCTGTTTTTT. It specifies CASSLGRGYTGELFF. The full variable domain, completed using reference TRBV5-1 and TRBJ2-2, is KAGVTQTPRYLIKTRGQQVTLSCSPISGHRSVSWYQQTPGQGLQFLFEYFSETQRNKGNFPGRFSGRQFSNSRSEMNVSTLELGDSALYLCASSLGRGYTGELFFGEGSRLTVL.

The genes are TRBV4-3 and TRBJ2-1; 10 bases are shared with TRBD2. J gave up 4 bases and V 0 bases, and 3 bases lay outside the gene matches. Germline values: CDR1 LGHNA, CDR2 YSLEER. The length of the CDR3 is 16 residues. The CDR3 DNA is TGCGCCAGCAGCCAAGAACTTAGCGGGAGGTACAATGAGCAGTTCTTC. Its protein product is CASSQELSGRYNEQFF.

V is TRBV27 and J is TRBJ2-2; maybe TRBD1 (5 bases). There are 17 residues in the CDR3. V lost 5 bases and J 0 bases, leaving 16 bases between the germline ends. Germline lookup yields CDR1 MNHEY and CDR2 SMNVEV (reference sequence). CDR3 sequence reads: CASSPLSGIPNTGELFF. CDR3 sequence (DNA): TGTGCCAGCAGTCCTCTCTCAGGGATCCCGAACACCGGGGAGCTGTTTTTT.

The chain couples TRBV27 to TRBJ2-5; 10 bases are a match to TRBD1. The J call is uncertain, as TRBJ2-7 better fits the DNA end. The germline V gene encodes CDR1 MNHEY and CDR2 SMNVEV (reference sequence). This CDR3 comprises 15 residues. For the CDR3, the DNA is TGTGCCAGCAGTTTGGGACAGGGGACCTTCTACGAGCAGTACTTC. Its protein is CASSLGQGTFYEQYF.

In this sample, this clone turned up a few times. The V gene is TRBV28, the J gene TRBJ2-7, with TRBD1 identical over 7 bases. The CDR3 has 15 residues. Germline CDR1 and CDR2: MDHEN and SYDVKM. The junction had 7 bases not matched to a gene; V was cut back by 5 bases and J by 0 bases. The CDR3 bases are TGTGCCAGCAGTCTCGGGACAGCGACCTCCTACGAGCAGTACTTC. Protein: CASSLGTATSYEQYF.

This clone has just one count. The V and J genes are TRBV4-3 and TRBJ2-1; 8 bases line up with TRBD2. Unmatched junction bases numbered 12, after V lost 4 bases and J lost 7 bases. The V gene's germline CDR1 is LGHNA and CDR2 YSLEER. The CDR3 sequence is 16 residues long. This CDR3 is CASSPAGGRVRNEQFF. In nucleotides, the CDR3 is TGCGCCAGCAGCCCGGCGGGGGGCCGGGTCAGGAATGAGCAGTTCTTC.

V usage is TRBV7-2 and J usage is TRBJ2-2; 7 bases are shared with TRBD1. Per germline, CDR1 SGHTA and CDR2 FQGNSA. The CDR3 runs 15 residues. The J segment lost 5 bases and the V segment lost 5 bases, leaving 8 bases of the junction unmatched. CDR3 protein: CASSPWTGRTGELFF. CDR3 nucleotides: TGTGCCAGCAGCCCGTGGACAGGACGGACCGGGGAGCTGTTTTTT.

DNA for the CDR3: TGTGCCAGCAGCCTTAGCGGGGTTTACAATGAGCAGTTCTTC. Its protein is CASSLSGVYNEQFF. The V gene is TRBV11-2, the J gene TRBJ2-1, with TRBD2 identical over 8 bases. J gave up 4 bases and V 5 bases, and 4 bases lay outside the gene matches. Germline-derived CDR1 and CDR2 are SGHAT and FQNNGV. This CDR3 has 14 residues.

The chain has TRBV7-2 and TRBJ1-4; the D gene is possibly TRBD1 (6 bases). Trimming removed 5 bases from V and 4 bases from J, with 17 bases in between. Per the germline V gene, CDR1 is SGHTA and CDR2 is FQGNSA. The CDR3 is made up of 16 amino acids. As DNA, the CDR3 is TGTGCCAGCAGCACCAGTAGACAGGCCTATAATGAAAAACTGTTTTTT. Protein sequence: CASSTSRQAYNEKLFF.

The chain's CDR3 is CASSRGPTSGSPNSYEQYF. The CDR3 DNA sequence: TGTGCCAGCAGCCGCGGGCCGACTAGCGGGAGCCCCAACTCCTACGAGCAGTACTTC. The chain is built from TRBV7-2 and TRBJ2-7; 12 bases align to TRBD2. Trimming took 5 bases from V and 0 from J; bases not matched to a gene: 14. This CDR3 has 19 residues. The germline CDR1 and CDR2 sequences are SGHTA and FQGNSA. Based on the CDR3 plus reference TRBV7-2 and TRBJ2-7, the full variable domain is GAGVSQSPSNKVTEKGKDVELRCDPISGHTALYWYRQSLGQGLEFLIYFQGNSAPDKSGLPSDRFSAERTGGSVSTLTIQRTQQEDSAVYLCASSRGPTSGSPNSYEQYFGPGTRLTVT.

CDR3 nucleotide sequence: TGTGCCAGCAGTGAGGGACAGAGCAATCAGCCCCAGCATTTT. Translating it yields CASSEGQSNQPQHF. This rearrangement joins TRBV2 to TRBJ1-5; 7 nucleotides match TRBD1. Germline trimming cut 3 bases from V and 1 base from J; bases unmatched to any gene: 0. CDR1 is SNHLY, CDR2 FYNNEI, per germline. CDR3 length: 14 amino acids.

The chain recombines TRBV7-2 with TRBJ1-1, with 9 bases that match TRBD1. Trimming at V came to 5 bases and at J to 11 bases, leaving 6 bases not matched to a gene. This CDR3 spans 12 amino acids. Germline CDR1 and CDR2: SGHTA and FQGNSA. The CDR3 nucleotides read TGTGCCAGCAGCCTCCGGGACAGGGCTGCTTTCTTT. As protein: CASSLRDRAAFF.

J is TRBJ1-1 and V is TRBV6-5, with a possible D match to TRBD1 (6 bases). Germline CDR1 is MNHEY and CDR2 is SVGAGI. This CDR3 is 16 amino acids long. The ends were cut back, 3 bases at V and 0 bases at J, with 14 bases in the middle. The CDR3 region is CASSYGRGGMNTEAFF. CDR3 nucleotides: TGTGCCAGCAGTTATGGCAGGGGTGGAATGAACACTGAAGCTTTCTTT.

J is TRBJ2-7 and V is TRBV6-6; maybe TRBD1 (6 bases). Germline V gene data show CDR1 as MNHNY and CDR2 as SVGAGI (reference sequence). This CDR3 has 14 residues. V lost 7 bases and J 2 bases, leaving 15 bases between the germline ends. As DNA, the CDR3 is TGTGCCAGCACCCGGACAGCGTTAGCCTACGAGCAGTACTTC. This gives the protein CASTRTALAYEQYF.

This clone was detected once. J is TRBJ2-5 and V is TRBV7-9; weak D call: TRBD1 (6 bases). Germline lookup yields CDR1 SEHNR and CDR2 FQNEAQ (reference sequence). Trimming shortened V by 2 bases and J by 4 bases, and 11 bases separated the two germline ends. The length of the CDR3 is 14 residues. For the CDR3, the DNA is TGTGCCAGCAGCTTAAGGGCAGGGGTAGAGACCCAGTACTTC. Its protein product is CASSLRAGVETQYF. The full variable domain, rest sourced from reference TRBV7-9 and TRBJ2-5, is DTGVSQNPRHKITKRGQNVTFRCDPISEHNRLYWYRQTLGQGPEFLTYFQNEAQLEKSRLLSDRFSAERPKGSFSTLEIQRTEQGDSAMYLCASSLRAGVETQYFGPGTRLLVL.

The chain is built from TRBV27 and TRBJ2-1; weak D call: TRBD1 (5 bases). Germline V gives CDR1 MNHEY, CDR2 SMNVEV (reference sequence). There are 15 residues in the CDR3. V gave up 2 bases and J gave up 7 bases, with 15 bases separating them. The CDR3 spells CASSLDARARNEQFF. In DNA, the CDR3 is TGTGCCAGCAGTTTAGACGCCAGGGCTCGAAATGAGCAGTTCTTC.

The sample holds a few counts of this clone. This rearrangement joins TRBV19 to TRBJ1-6, with 7 bases matching TRBD1. Trimming removed 7 bases from V and 7 bases from J; junction bases left unmatched: 4. Germline values: CDR1 LNHDA, CDR2 SQIVND (reference sequence). The CDR3 runs to 13 residues. CDR3: CASNWDRNSPLHF. The CDR3, as DNA: TGTGCCAGTAACTGGGACAGAAATTCACCCCTCCACTTT.

This clone has a handful of counts. J is TRBJ2-5 and V is TRBV18; a possible D gene is TRBD2 (5 bases). The CDR3 has 14 residues. In germline, CDR1 is KGHSH, CDR2 LQKENI. Trimming took off 4 bases at V and 1 base at J, with 10 bases between the two ends. The CDR3 here is CASSHGRGQETQYF. CDR3 sequence (DNA): TGTGCCAGCTCACACGGCCGGGGCCAAGAGACCCAGTACTTC. The full variable domain, in which reference TRBV18 and TRBJ2-5 provide the parts outside the CDR3, is NAGVMQNPRHLVRRRGQEARLRCSPMKGHSHVYWYRQLPEEGLKFMVYLQKENIIDESGMPKERFSAEFPKEGPSILRIQQVVRGDSAAYFCASSHGRGQETQYFGPGTRLLVL.

V and J are TRBV4-1 and TRBJ2-4; a weak D match, TRBD2 (5 bases). The CDR3 totals 15 residues. The ends were cut back, 3 bases at V and 0 bases at J, with 9 bases in the middle. Per germline, CDR1 MGHRA and CDR2 YSYEKL. CDR3 DNA: TGCGCCAGCAGCCATAGTGGACTAGCCAAAAACATTCAGTACTTC. It yields the protein CASSHSGLAKNIQYF.

This rearrangement joins TRBV29-1 to TRBJ2-7, with 9 bases lining up with TRBD1. CDR3 length: 11 residues. Per germline, CDR1 SQVTM and CDR2 ANQGSEA. V was clipped by 7 bases and J by 6 bases; unmatched bases: 4. The CDR3 nucleotides read TGCAGCGCCAGGACAGGGGTCGAGCAGTACTTC. It specifies CSARTGVEQYF.

The CDR3 loop is CASSVAPQGANGSPLHF. DNA for the CDR3: TGTGCCAGCAGCGTAGCCCCCCAGGGGGCGAACGGTTCACCCCTCCACTTT. V and J are TRBV9 and TRBJ1-6; 8 bases map to TRBD1. V was clipped by 0 bases and J by 9 bases; unmatched bases: 11. The V gene's germline CDR1 is SGDLS and CDR2 YYNGEE. This CDR3 has 17 amino acids.

The chain recombines TRBV28 with TRBJ2-7, with D possibly TRBD1 on 6 matching bases. Deletions cut 3 bases from V and 4 bases from J, with 16 bases between. This CDR3 comprises 15 residues. Germline V lookup: CDR1 MDHEN, CDR2 SYDVKM. CDR3 coding DNA: TGTGCCAGCAGTTTTGGTGGGGGCCCCGGTTACGAGCAGTACTTC. This sequence encodes CASSFGGGPGYEQYF.

The chain has TRBV7-9 and TRBJ1-3; a weak D match, TRBD1 (6 bases). V was cut by 1 base and J by 0 bases, with 13 bases left in between. Per the germline V gene, CDR1 is SEHNR and CDR2 is FQNEAQ (reference sequence). The CDR3 has 17 amino acids. The CDR3 bases are TGTGCCAGCAGCTTAGAGGGGGTCCCATCCTCTGGAAACACCATATATTTT. Translating it yields CASSLEGVPSSGNTIYF.

This clone showed up just a few times. This sequence joins TRBV18 and TRBJ2-7; D is perhaps TRBD1 (5 bases). CDR3 length: 11 residues. Germline CDR1 reads KGHSH; CDR2 reads LQKENI. The V and J ends lost 4 bases and 4 bases respectively, with 5 bases between them. This CDR3 reads CASSQGYEQYF. Here the CDR3 DNA reads TGTGCCAGCTCACAGGGGTACGAGCAGTACTTC.

The chain recombines TRBV7-2 with TRBJ1-1; 8 bases map to TRBD1. This CDR3 has 13 residues. Trimming cost V 6 bases and J 5 bases; bases outside gene matches: 5. Germline assignment: CDR1 SGHTA and CDR2 FQGNSA. The DNA of the CDR3 is TGTGCCAGCAGTTCCTACAGGGGGACTGAAGCTTTCTTT. Encoded protein: CASSSYRGTEAFF.

This chain links TRBV7-9 with TRBJ2-3; TRBD2 might be the D (5 bases). Germline CDR1 reads SEHNR; CDR2 reads FQNEAQ (reference sequence). The V end lost 8 bases, the J end lost 4 bases, and 16 bases lay between the germline ends. CDR3 length: 14 amino acids. The CDR3 spells CASGKLEGSDTQYF. CDR3 coding DNA: TGTGCCAGCGGTAAACTAGAGGGATCAGATACGCAGTATTTT.